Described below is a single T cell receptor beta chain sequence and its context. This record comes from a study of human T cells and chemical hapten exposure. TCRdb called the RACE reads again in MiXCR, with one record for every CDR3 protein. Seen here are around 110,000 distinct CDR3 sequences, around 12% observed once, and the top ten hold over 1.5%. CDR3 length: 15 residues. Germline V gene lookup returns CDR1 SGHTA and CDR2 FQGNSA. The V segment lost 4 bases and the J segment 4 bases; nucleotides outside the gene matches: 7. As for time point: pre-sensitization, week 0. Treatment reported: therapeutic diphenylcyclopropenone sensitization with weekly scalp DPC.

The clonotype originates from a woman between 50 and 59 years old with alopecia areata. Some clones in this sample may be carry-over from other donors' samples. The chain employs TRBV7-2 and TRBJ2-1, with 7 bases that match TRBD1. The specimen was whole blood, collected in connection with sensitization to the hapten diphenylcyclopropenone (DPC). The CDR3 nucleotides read TGTGCCAGCAGCTGGCCGGGACAGACTTACAATGAGCAGTTCTTC. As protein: CASSWPGQTYNEQFF.